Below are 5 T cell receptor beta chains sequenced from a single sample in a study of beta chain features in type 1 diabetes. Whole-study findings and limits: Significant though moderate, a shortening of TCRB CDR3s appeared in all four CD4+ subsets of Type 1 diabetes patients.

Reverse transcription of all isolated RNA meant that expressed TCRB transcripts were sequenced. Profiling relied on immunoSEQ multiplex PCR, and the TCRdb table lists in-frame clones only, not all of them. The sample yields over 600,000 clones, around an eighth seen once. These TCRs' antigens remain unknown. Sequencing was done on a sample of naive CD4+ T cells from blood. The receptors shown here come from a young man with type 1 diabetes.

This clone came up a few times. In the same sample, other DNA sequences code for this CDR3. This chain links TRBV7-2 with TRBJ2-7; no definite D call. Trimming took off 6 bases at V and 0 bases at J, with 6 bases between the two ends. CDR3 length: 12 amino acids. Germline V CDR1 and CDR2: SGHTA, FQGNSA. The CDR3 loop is CASSLSSYEQYF. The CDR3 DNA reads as TGTGCCAGCAGTCTGAGCTCCTACGAGCAGTACTTC. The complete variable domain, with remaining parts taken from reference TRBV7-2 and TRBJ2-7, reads GAGVSQSPSNKVTEKGKDVELRCDPISGHTALYWYRQSLGQGLEFLIYFQGNSAPDKSGLPSDRFSAERTGGSVSTLTIQRTQQEDSAVYLCASSLSSYEQYFGPGTRLTVT.

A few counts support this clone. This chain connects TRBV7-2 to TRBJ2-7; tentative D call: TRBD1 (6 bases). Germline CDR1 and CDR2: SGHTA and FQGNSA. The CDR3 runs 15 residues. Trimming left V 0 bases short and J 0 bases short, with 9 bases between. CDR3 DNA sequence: TGTGCCAGCAGCTTAGCCACAGGGTACTCCTACGAGCAGTACTTC. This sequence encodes CASSLATGYSYEQYF.

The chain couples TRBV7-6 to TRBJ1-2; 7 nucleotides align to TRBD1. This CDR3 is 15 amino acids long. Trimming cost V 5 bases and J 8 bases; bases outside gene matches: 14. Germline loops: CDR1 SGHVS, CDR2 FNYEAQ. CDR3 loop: CASSNTGAGAGGYTF. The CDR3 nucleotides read TGTGCCAGCAGCAATACAGGGGCGGGCGCGGGAGGCTACACCTTC. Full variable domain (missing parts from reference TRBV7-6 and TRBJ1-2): GAGVSQSPRYKVTKRGQDVALRCDPISGHVSLYWYRQALGQGPEFLTYFNYEAQQDKSGLPNDRFSAERPEGSISTLTIQRTEQRDSAMYRCASSNTGAGAGGYTFGSGTRLTVV.

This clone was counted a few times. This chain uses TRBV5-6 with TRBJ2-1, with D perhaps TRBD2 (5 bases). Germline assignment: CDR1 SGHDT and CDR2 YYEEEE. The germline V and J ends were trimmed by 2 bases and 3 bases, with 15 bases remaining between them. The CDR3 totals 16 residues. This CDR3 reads CASSFWGEAFYNEQFF. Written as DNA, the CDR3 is TGTGCCAGCAGCTTTTGGGGAGAGGCCTTCTACAATGAGCAGTTCTTC.

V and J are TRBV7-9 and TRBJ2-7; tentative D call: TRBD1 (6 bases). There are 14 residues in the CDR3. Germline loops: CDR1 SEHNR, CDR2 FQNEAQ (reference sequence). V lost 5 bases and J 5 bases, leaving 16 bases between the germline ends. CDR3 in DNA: TGTGCCAGCAGCCCTAATACAGGGAACGACGAGCAGTACTTC. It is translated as CASSPNTGNDEQYF.